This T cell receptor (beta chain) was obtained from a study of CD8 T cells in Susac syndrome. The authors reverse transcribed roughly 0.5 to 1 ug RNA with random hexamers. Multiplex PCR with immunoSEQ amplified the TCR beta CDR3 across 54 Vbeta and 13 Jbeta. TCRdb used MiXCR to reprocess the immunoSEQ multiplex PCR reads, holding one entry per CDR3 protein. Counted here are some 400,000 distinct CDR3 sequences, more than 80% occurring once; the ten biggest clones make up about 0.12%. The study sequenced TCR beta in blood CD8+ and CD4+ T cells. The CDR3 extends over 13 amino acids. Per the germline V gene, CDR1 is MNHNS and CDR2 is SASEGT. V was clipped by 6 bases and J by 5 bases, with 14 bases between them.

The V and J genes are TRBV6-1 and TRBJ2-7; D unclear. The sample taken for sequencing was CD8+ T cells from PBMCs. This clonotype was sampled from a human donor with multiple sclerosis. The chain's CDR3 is CASSPSLGHEQYF. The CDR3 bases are TGTGCCAGCAGCCCCAGCTTGGGCCACGAGCAGTACTTC.